The sequence of this TCR beta chain was determined in a study of T-cell reconstitution after alpha-beta-depleted transplantation in children. Unique molecular identifiers were used to barcode this TCRbeta library. TCRdb independently ran MiXCR on the PCR reads; one entry per CDR3 protein. Among some 640,000 distinct CDR3 sequences listed, around 16% were seen once. CDR1 KGHDR and CDR2 SFDVKD come from the germline V gene. The CDR3 loop spans 15 amino acids. V was clipped by 5 bases and J by 10 bases; unmatched bases: 7. Material: PBMCs from the stem cell graft donor, obtained from the stem cell graft. The chain recombines TRBV24-1 with TRBJ2-1; 13 bases are shared with TRBD2. This TCR was sampled from a human donor who donated a stem cell graft to a child with acute myeloid leukemia. The CDR3 DNA reads as TGTGCCACCAGTGCCAGACTAGCGGGGGGAGAGGAGCAGTTCTTC. The encoded protein is CATSARLAGGEEQFF.